This T cell receptor beta chain was sequenced in a study of blood T cells in healthy people across ages. A second PCR of 7 to 11 cycles used a sample-barcoded 5' primer and a J-beta primer mix. A template-switch adaptor that had 12 random nucleotides put a tag on each cDNA molecule. Each CDR3 protein is one row after TCRdb ran MiXCR on the 5' RACE reads. The sample lists around 1,000,000 distinct CDR3 sequences; 20% to 25% were seen once. Trimming shortened V by 5 bases and J by 2 bases, and 15 bases separated the two germline ends. Germline V CDR1 and CDR2: SGHTA, FQGTGA. CDR3 size: 16 residues. This sample also appeared in a second study, on T cells of mothers and their children. Turning to that study: Sequencing returned over 9 million TCR beta CDR3 reads per mother and 3 million to 3.5 million per child.

V is TRBV7-3 and J is TRBJ2-2, with a weak D call TRBD1 (6 bases). The origin of this receptor is a girl aged 2 to 9 in good health. Material for sequencing was blood. The CDR3 spells CASSTIGGPNTGELFF. The CDR3 region has the DNA TGTGCCAGCAGCACCATAGGGGGACCAAACACCGGGGAGCTGTTTTTT.